This T cell receptor (beta chain) was recovered during a study of T cells generated in artificial thymic organoids. Human HSPCs were combined with MS5 stroma expressing human DLL1. Organoids were seeded with FACS-purified CD34+CD3- stem and progenitor cells depleted of residual T cells. Organoid and thymic CD3+TCRαβ+CD8 single positive cells were FACS sorted. Relative to its sample, this clonotype is medium-sized (0.01 to 0.1%). No antigen is known for it. Germline V lookup: CDR1 LGHNA, CDR2 YSLEER. Trimming took 2 bases from V and 7 from J; bases not matched to a gene: 10. The CDR3 has 16 residues. Separate semi-nested PCRs amplified TCRalpha and TCRbeta libraries using constant-region reverse primers in TRAC or TRBC. One entry per CDR3 protein results from TCRdb running MiXCR on the 5' RACE reads. The repertoire has over 5,000 distinct CDR3 sequences, less than 30% of them found once; the top ten carry around 3.2%.

The TCR sequence derives from a human donor who gave cord blood stem cells for thymic organoid culture, a cardiac surgery patient who gave postnatal thymus, or a blood donor (not recorded which). The chain employs TRBV4-3 and TRBJ2-1; 8 nucleotides align to TRBD2. Sequencing was carried out using naive CD8+ T cells grown in artificial thymic organoids from cord blood stem and progenitor cells. Stated subset: CD3+TCRalphabeta+CD8SP T cells; for blood, CD45RO-CCR7+ naive CD8+ T cells. The CDR3 loop reads CASSQWASGRWNEQFF. The CDR3 nucleotides read TGCGCCAGCAGCCAATGGGCCAGCGGGAGATGGAATGAGCAGTTCTTC.